Listed below are T cell receptor beta chains from one sample, sequenced in a study of blood T cell repertoires in COVID-19. Sequencing used immunoSEQ multiplex PCR; TCRdb keeps in-frame clones, though not all of them. The sample includes about 98,000 clones, about four fifths of them seen just once. Sequencing was carried out using peripheral blood. The receptor source for this set is a man in his 70s with acute or convalescent COVID-19. CDR3s include the opening cysteine and the closing phenylalanine or tryptophan. Each record gives: CDR3 length, clone size, D gene, V gene, J gene, CDR3 DNA, CDR3 protein. A D gene is named only where the DNA matches it firmly. For some rows the clone size is stated as once, few or many, or as a class when expanded; others skip it.

12	.	.	TRBV27	TRBJ1-1	TGTGCCAGCTCTCTAGGGAACACTGAAGCTTTCTTT	CASSLGNTEAFF
15	.	.	TRBV28	TRBJ2-7	TGTGCCAGCAGTTTAGTCGGCCAGGGGAAGTACGAGCAGTACTTC	CASSLVGQGKYEQYF
13	.	.	TRBV30	TRBJ1-2	TGTGCCTGGAGTCGGGGGGGCAACTATGGCTACACCTTC	CAWSRGGNYGYTF
21	.	.	TRBV6-7	TRBJ2-7	TGTGCCAGCAGTTACCCATGCTCAACTGGGGCCAAGGGTCTCCCCACCTACGAGCAGTACTTC	CASSYPCSTGAKGLPTYEQYF
15	.	TRBD2	TRBV27	TRBJ2-3	TGTGCCAGCAGTTTACGAGCGGGAGGCCCAGATACGCAGTATTTT	CASSLRAGGPDTQYF
15	.	.	TRBV5-4	TRBJ1-2	TGTGCCAGCAGCTTGGCCGGCAGGGGTCAGGATGGCTACACCTTC	CASSLAGRGQDGYTF
15	.	TRBD1	TRBV6-2/TRBV6-3	TRBJ2-7	TGTGCCAGCAGTCTCCGGGACAGGGCTGGGGAGGAGCAGTACTTC	CASSLRDRAGEEQYF
14	.	TRBD1	TRBV19	TRBJ2-5	TGTGCCAGTCGTCGGACAGGGGGGCAAGAGACCCAGTACTTC	CASRRTGGQETQYF
16	.	TRBD2	TRBV18	TRBJ2-1	TGTGCCAGCTCACACTATAGCGGGAGCTCCTACAATGAGCAGTTCTTC	CASSHYSGSSYNEQFF
16	.	.	TRBV9	TRBJ2-2	TGTGCCAGCAGCGGCGAGCCCACCGCGAACACCGGGGAGCTGTTTTTT	CASSGEPTANTGELFF
14	few	TRBD1	TRBV4-1	TRBJ1-1	TGCGCCAGCAGCCAGGCCGACAGGGACACTGAAGCTTTCTTT	CASSQADRDTEAFF
16	.	.	TRBV19	TRBJ2-3	TGTGCCAGTAGTATCACTAGCCGGGGCAGCACAGATACGCAGTATTTT	CASSITSRGSTDTQYF
13	.	.	TRBV14	TRBJ2-7	TGTGCCAGCAGCCAAGGTCAGGACTACGAGCAGTACTTC	CASSQGQDYEQYF
12	.	.	TRBV4-2	TRBJ1-4	TGTGCCAGCAGCCAGGGCTATGAAAAACTGTTTTTT	CASSQGYEKLFF
15	.	TRBD2	TRBV6-1	TRBJ2-1	TGTGCCAGCAGTGAAGCTTGGGGGAGGGCTAATGAGCAGTTCTTC	CASSEAWGRANEQFF
14	few	.	TRBV7-2	TRBJ1-5	TGTGCCAGCAGCGAGCGGACGGTAGATCAGCCCCAGCATTTT	CASSERTVDQPQHF
16	.	TRBD1	TRBV4-1	TRBJ1-4	TGCGCCAGCAGCCTCATGGGACAGGGGACTAATGAAAAACTGTTTTTT	CASSLMGQGTNEKLFF
15	.	.	TRBV6-7	TRBJ2-7	TGTGCCAGCAGTTCCACTAACGGCACAACCTACGAGCAGTACTTC	CASSSTNGTTYEQYF
16	.	TRBD2	TRBV9	TRBJ2-7	TGTGCCAGCAGCGTGAGGCAAACTAGCGGGCGATACGAGCAGTACTTC	CASSVRQTSGRYEQYF
13	once	.	TRBV28	TRBJ1-3	TGTGCCAGCAGTGCCCTACTTGGAAACACCATATATTTT	CASSALLGNTIYF
15	few	TRBD2	TRBV10-3	TRBJ2-1	TGTGCCATCAGTGTCACGGCGGGAGGTTACAATGAGCAGTTCTTC	CAISVTAGGYNEQFF
13	.	.	TRBV18	TRBJ2-3	TGTGCCAGCTCGGCGGCCTCCACAGATACGCAGTATTTT	CASSAASTDTQYF
15	once	.	TRBV10-3	TRBJ1-3	TGTGCCATCAGTGAGGGGGCCGGCTCTGGAAACACCATATATTTT	CAISEGAGSGNTIYF
14	.	.	TRBV7-9	TRBJ2-7	TGTGCCAGCAGCTTAGATTGGGGGCCCTACGAGCAGTACTTC	CASSLDWGPYEQYF
15	.	.	TRBV7-2	TRBJ1-6	TGTGCCAGCAGCCCCGCCCAGACATTTAATTCACCCCTCCACTTT	CASSPAQTFNSPLHF
13	once	TRBD1	TRBV27	TRBJ1-1	TGTGCCAGCAGCCCAACCGACAGGGGTCGAGCTTTCTTT	CASSPTDRGRAFF
16	few	TRBD1	TRBV4-3	TRBJ1-2	TGCGCCAGCAGCCAAGGGCAGGGACAGGGTAGGTATGGCTACACCTTC	CASSQGQGQGRYGYTF
12	.	.	TRBV28	TRBJ1-2	TGTGCCAGCAGTTCCAGGGTGGGAGGCTACACCTTC	CASSSRVGGYTF
17	.	.	TRBV7-2	TRBJ1-5	TGTGCCAGCAGCTTAATTCTACAGTCGCAGGACAATCAGCCCCAGCATTTT	CASSLILQSQDNQPQHF
12	.	.	TRBV19	TRBJ2-3	TGTGCCAGTAGTCAAAATACAGATACGCAGTATTTT	CASSQNTDTQYF
14	.	.	TRBV28	TRBJ1-5	TGTGCCAGCAGTTTGGGCAGGGGCAATCAGCCCCAGCATTTT	CASSLGRGNQPQHF
14	.	TRBD2	TRBV5-7	TRBJ2-1	TGTGCCGGTTATACTAGCGGGGGCCACAATGAGCAGTTCTTC	CAGYTSGGHNEQFF
13	few	TRBD1	TRBV6-5	TRBJ1-4	TGTGCCAGCAGAAGACAGGGTGGTGAAAAACTGTTTTTT	CASRRQGGEKLFF
17	.	.	TRBV2	TRBJ2-6	TGTGCCAGCAGTTCCCAGGTGAGAGTACCTGGGGCCAACGTCCTGACTTTC	CASSSQVRVPGANVLTF
16	.	TRBD1	TRBV28	TRBJ2-7	TGTGCCAGCAGGGGACCGGGGACAGGGGGATCCTACGAGCAGTACTTC	CASRGPGTGGSYEQYF
17	.	.	TRBV4-3	TRBJ2-3	TGCGCCAGCAGCCAAGATCGGGCCAGGGGTTTCACAGATACGCAGTATTTT	CASSQDRARGFTDTQYF
16	few	TRBD2	TRBV7-2	TRBJ2-1	TGTGCCAGCAGCTTAATAGCGGGAGGGTACTACAATGAGCAGTTCTTC	CASSLIAGGYYNEQFF
15	.	.	TRBV7-2	TRBJ1-2	TGTGCCAGCAGCTTAGTAATGCCGCGGGACTATGGCTACACCTTC	CASSLVMPRDYGYTF
18	.	TRBD2	TRBV7-3	TRBJ2-2	TGTGCCAGCAGCTTAACACCGGGACTAGCGGGAAAGGACGGGGAGCTGTTTTTT	CASSLTPGLAGKDGELFF
11	.	TRBD1	TRBV20-1	TRBJ1-5	TGCAGTGCTGACAGGGGTCAGCCCCAGCATTTT	CSADRGQPQHF
11	.	.	TRBV12-3/TRBV12-4	TRBJ2-5	TGTGCCAGCAGTTATTCGGAGACCCAGTACTTC	CASSYSETQYF
13	.	.	TRBV7-3	TRBJ2-7	TGTGCCAGCAGCTTAACGACAGCTTCCGAGCAGTACTTC	CASSLTTASEQYF
12	.	.	TRBV19	TRBJ2-7	TGTGCCAGTAGTATAGGAGGAGGGGAGCAGTACTTC	CASSIGGGEQYF
15	once	TRBD1	TRBV5-6	TRBJ2-4	TGTGCCAGCAGTTCTCAGGGGGCGCGGAGAAACATTCAGTACTTC	CASSSQGARRNIQYF
15	.	TRBD1	TRBV6-5	TRBJ2-7	TGTGCCAGCAGTTACGAAGGGGACAGTAACTACGAGCAGTACTTC	CASSYEGDSNYEQYF
14	many	TRBD2	TRBV28	TRBJ2-1	TGTGCCAGTTTCCTTAGCGGGACGTACAATGAGCAGTTCTTC	CASFLSGTYNEQFF
14	.	TRBD2	TRBV6-5	TRBJ2-1	TGTGCCAGCAGCCGGGACTACCGCTACAATGAGCAGTTCTTC	CASSRDYRYNEQFF
15	.	.	TRBV5-1	TRBJ2-5	TGCGCCAGCAGCCATGAGGGAGGCGGGATAGAGACCCAGTACTTC	CASSHEGGGIETQYF
14	.	.	TRBV5-1	TRBJ1-5	TGCGCCAGCAGCTTGCAAGGGGAAGGCCAGCCCCAGCATTTT	CASSLQGEGQPQHF
14	.	.	TRBV24-1	TRBJ2-7	TGTGCCACCAGTGACCCCCTCGAGGGCCACGAGCAGTACTTC	CATSDPLEGHEQYF
14	.	.	TRBV5-5	TRBJ1-2	TGTGCCAGCAGCTTGGCCAGGGGAAATTTCGGCTACACCTTC	CASSLARGNFGYTF
14	.	TRBD1	TRBV10-3	TRBJ2-1	TGTGCCATCAGTCAACCGGGACAGGGAAATGAGCAGTTCTTC	CAISQPGQGNEQFF
13	few	.	TRBV6-1	TRBJ2-7	TGTGCCAGCAGTGAGGAGTCCCGTACGAGGCAGTACTTC	CASSEESRTRQYF
18	.	.	TRBV27	TRBJ2-6	TGTGCCAGCAGTTTACAGCCGGGAGAATACTCTGGGGCCAACGTCCTGACTTTC	CASSLQPGEYSGANVLTF
13	.	.	TRBV28	TRBJ1-5	TGTGCCAGCAAGATTTCAGGGGTTCAGCCCCAGCATTTT	CASKISGVQPQHF